The rows below give T cell receptor beta chains drawn from one sample of a study of response to subunit inactivated influenza vaccine. Each CDR3 protein gets one entry after TCRdb re-called the RT-PCR reads with MiXCR. The table records 150,000 to 200,000 distinct CDR3 sequences, around 10% of them present only once. The source was CD8+ T cells sorted from PBMCs, collected less than 25 months after vaccination. The receptors here all came from a man between 50 and 70 years old who received an inactivated influenza vaccine. Both conserved end residues are part of each CDR3. The D gene is left open where the match is weak. Clone size appears in some rows only: once, few, many, or a class for an expanded clone.

DNA: TGTGCCATCAGTCTCCCCCCAGTAGCGGGGATATCAGATACGCAGTATTTT; CDR3: CAISLPPVAGISDTQYF; size: few; J: TRBJ2-3; V: TRBV10-3; length: 17; D: TRBD2
DNA: TGTGCCAGCAGCTTTCGTCAGGGCTATACCGGGGAGCTGTTTTTT; CDR3: CASSFRQGYTGELFF; size: NA; J: TRBJ2-2; V: TRBV7-6; length: 15; D: NA
DNA: TGCGCCAGCAGCCAAGATCTGCTAGCGCAATCCCCTAGCACAGATACGCAGTATTTT; CDR3: CASSQDLLAQSPSTDTQYF; size: few; J: TRBJ2-3; V: TRBV4-3; length: 19; D: NA
DNA: TGTGCCAGCAGCCCAGCGATGGGCGGAAGCACAGATACGCAGTATTTT; CDR3: CASSPAMGGSTDTQYF; size: NA; J: TRBJ2-3; V: TRBV7-8; length: 16; D: NA
DNA: TGCGCCAGCAGCCAAGAGTATGTGACCGGGGAGCTGTTTTTT; CDR3: CASSQEYVTGELFF; size: NA; J: TRBJ2-2; V: TRBV4-3; length: 14; D: NA
DNA: TGCGCCAGCAGCTTGACGGGACTAGCGGGAGGGTCAGATACGCAGTATTTT; CDR3: CASSLTGLAGGSDTQYF; size: many; J: TRBJ2-3; V: TRBV5-1; length: 17; D: TRBD2
DNA: TGTGCCAGCAGTTTATTGGCGGGAGAGACCCAGTACTTC; CDR3: CASSLLAGETQYF; size: many; J: TRBJ2-5; V: TRBV28; length: 13; D: NA
DNA: TGTGCCAGCAGTTTCAGCAGGAGCCACGAGCAGTACTTC; CDR3: CASSFSRSHEQYF; size: many; J: TRBJ2-7; V: TRBV27; length: 13; D: NA
DNA: TGTGCCACCAGTGTAGCGGGAGAATACAATGAGCAGTTCTTC; CDR3: CATSVAGEYNEQFF; size: NA; J: TRBJ2-1; V: TRBV24-1; length: 14; D: TRBD2
DNA: TGCAGTGCCCTGGGCGCAGGGGCGGCCTACGAGCAGTACTTC; CDR3: CSALGAGAAYEQYF; size: few; J: TRBJ2-7; V: TRBV20-1; length: 14; D: NA
DNA: TGTGCCAGCAGCGCATTAGCGGGAAACTCCTACAATGAGCAGTTCTTC; CDR3: CASSALAGNSYNEQFF; size: many; J: TRBJ2-1; V: TRBV6-1; length: 16; D: TRBD2
DNA: TGTGCCAGCAGTGCGACTGAGACCTACGAGCAGTACTTC; CDR3: CASSATETYEQYF; size: many; J: TRBJ2-7; V: TRBV12-3/TRBV12-4; length: 13; D: NA
DNA: TGCGCCAGCAGCCAAGATCGAGCCGAAAAACTGTTTTTT; CDR3: CASSQDRAEKLFF; size: few; J: TRBJ1-4; V: TRBV4-3; length: 13; D: NA
DNA: TGTGCCACCCTGGACGAGGTCCGAGACCAGCAGTACTTC; CDR3: CATLDEVRDQQYF; size: few; J: TRBJ2-7; V: TRBV19; length: 13; D: NA
DNA: TGTGCCAGCAGAAAGACTAGCGGGTGGCCAGATACGCAGTATTTT; CDR3: CASRKTSGWPDTQYF; size: many; J: TRBJ2-3; V: TRBV12-3/TRBV12-4; length: 15; D: TRBD2
DNA: TGTGCCAGCACCGAATTGGGGGCCTCCTTGGACTATGGCTACACCTTC; CDR3: CASTELGASLDYGYTF; size: many; J: TRBJ1-2; V: TRBV2; length: 16; D: NA
DNA: TGTGCCAGCAGTTTATTTAGTGGGCAAGAGACCCAGTACTTC; CDR3: CASSLFSGQETQYF; size: many; J: TRBJ2-5; V: TRBV27; length: 14; D: NA
DNA: TGTGCCAGCAGTGTTGGGTGGGACAGAAGTTCCGCAGATACGCAGTATTTT; CDR3: CASSVGWDRSSADTQYF; size: few; J: TRBJ2-3; V: TRBV6-1; length: 17; D: TRBD1
DNA: TGTGCCAGCAGTTACTCTGGGGCGGATGGCTACACCTTC; CDR3: CASSYSGADGYTF; size: NA; J: TRBJ1-2; V: TRBV6-2/TRBV6-3; length: 13; D: NA
DNA: TGTGCCAGCAGTGAGGGACGAGACACCGGGGAGCTGTTTTTT; CDR3: CASSEGRDTGELFF; size: NA; J: TRBJ2-2; V: TRBV6-2/TRBV6-3; length: 14; D: NA
DNA: TGTGCCAGCAGTTTGGAAAGCGGGCGCACAGATACGCAGTATTTT; CDR3: CASSLESGRTDTQYF; size: NA; J: TRBJ2-3; V: TRBV12-3/TRBV12-4; length: 15; D: NA
DNA: TGTGCCAGTAGTGGAACGAGGGCGTTAACCACAGATACGCAGTATTTT; CDR3: CASSGTRALTTDTQYF; size: once; J: TRBJ2-3; V: TRBV19; length: 16; D: NA
DNA: TGTGCCAGCAGCGTTAGCGGGAGGGCCGCAGATACGCAGTATTTT; CDR3: CASSVSGRAADTQYF; size: NA; J: TRBJ2-3; V: TRBV9; length: 15; D: TRBD2
DNA: TGTGCCAGCAGTTACTCCATTACGCAGTATTTT; CDR3: CASSYSITQYF; size: NA; J: TRBJ2-3; V: TRBV6-2/TRBV6-3; length: 11; D: NA
DNA: TGCAGTGCCGACTCAGAAACAGGGGTCAACACTGAAGCTTTCTTT; CDR3: CSADSETGVNTEAFF; size: NA; J: TRBJ1-1; V: TRBV20-1; length: 15; D: TRBD1
DNA: TGTGCCAGCAGCGCCACTAGCGGGGGTACCTACGAGCAGTACTTC; CDR3: CASSATSGGTYEQYF; size: few; J: TRBJ2-7; V: TRBV7-2; length: 15; D: TRBD2
DNA: TGTGCCAGCAGCGTTAGTAGGACAGGGCTATACTACAATGAGCAGTTCTTC; CDR3: CASSVSRTGLYYNEQFF; size: NA; J: TRBJ2-1; V: TRBV9; length: 17; D: TRBD1
DNA: TGTGCCAGTAGTATAGACCCGGGAAACCACTATGGCTACACCTTC; CDR3: CASSIDPGNHYGYTF; size: NA; J: TRBJ1-2; V: TRBV19; length: 15; D: NA
DNA: TGTGCCACCAGCAGAGATTTCGCTAGTGGTTGGAGTGAACAAGAGACCCAGTACTTC; CDR3: CATSRDFASGWSEQETQYF; size: NA; J: TRBJ2-5; V: TRBV15; length: 19; D: NA
DNA: TGCAGTGCTAGAGGGGGGACAGGGGAAAATACGCAGTATTTT; CDR3: CSARGGTGENTQYF; size: NA; J: TRBJ2-3; V: TRBV20-1; length: 14; D: TRBD1
DNA: TGTGCCATCAGTGAGTCCGGGGAGGTCGTCACTGAAGCTTTCTTT; CDR3: CAISESGEVVTEAFF; size: NA; J: TRBJ1-1; V: TRBV10-3; length: 15; D: NA
DNA: TGTGCCAGCAGTTTATTAAAGCGGAGTGAGCAGTTCTTC; CDR3: CASSLLKRSEQFF; size: few; J: TRBJ2-1; V: TRBV28; length: 13; D: NA
DNA: TGTGCCAGCAGTTGGTCACCGGGGGGAGCTTACAATGAGCAGTTCTTC; CDR3: CASSWSPGGAYNEQFF; size: few; J: TRBJ2-1; V: TRBV6-2/TRBV6-3; length: 16; D: TRBD2
DNA: TGCAGCGTTGAGGGTAAGGGACAACCCTACGAGCAGTACTTC; CDR3: CSVEGKGQPYEQYF; size: few; J: TRBJ2-7; V: TRBV29-1; length: 14; D: NA
DNA: TGTGCCATCACTACCGGGGCTAGCACAGATACGCAGTATTTT; CDR3: CAITTGASTDTQYF; size: NA; J: TRBJ2-3; V: TRBV10-3; length: 14; D: NA
DNA: TGTGCCAGCTCACCTTCTGGACGGCTCGATGAGACCCAGTACTTC; CDR3: CASSPSGRLDETQYF; size: NA; J: TRBJ2-5; V: TRBV18; length: 15; D: NA
DNA: TGTGCCAGCAGCGTTAGAGATAGCTCCTACGAGCAGTACTTC; CDR3: CASSVRDSSYEQYF; size: NA; J: TRBJ2-7; V: TRBV9; length: 14; D: NA
DNA: TGTGCCAGCAGTTCAGGGGTCCCTAATGAAAAACTGTTTTTT; CDR3: CASSSGVPNEKLFF; size: NA; J: TRBJ1-4; V: TRBV27; length: 14; D: NA
DNA: TGTGCCAGCAGCTTAGGGAGGGACTCCTACGAGCAGTACTTC; CDR3: CASSLGRDSYEQYF; size: many; J: TRBJ2-7; V: TRBV13; length: 14; D: NA
DNA: TGCAGCGTTGATTGGCCGAATTCCCACAATGAGCAGTTCTTC; CDR3: CSVDWPNSHNEQFF; size: few; J: TRBJ2-1; V: TRBV29-1; length: 14; D: NA
DNA: TGTGCCAGCAGTAGCGGGGGGAAGACCCAGTACTTC; CDR3: CASSSGGKTQYF; size: NA; J: TRBJ2-5; V: TRBV6-5; length: 12; D: TRBD2
DNA: TGTGCCAGCACCCCCGGGACAGCCTATGGCTACACCTTC; CDR3: CASTPGTAYGYTF; size: NA; J: TRBJ1-2; V: TRBV6-1; length: 13; D: TRBD1
DNA: TGTGCCAGCAGCCCGATCAGAAATCAGCCCCAGCATTTT; CDR3: CASSPIRNQPQHF; size: NA; J: TRBJ1-5; V: TRBV12-3/TRBV12-4; length: 13; D: NA
DNA: TGTGCCAGCAAGTCCGGGGCCAACGTCCTGACTTTC; CDR3: CASKSGANVLTF; size: few; J: TRBJ2-6; V: TRBV7-8; length: 12; D: NA
DNA: TGTGCCAGCAGCCAGCCGGAGCAGAAATATGGCTACACCTTC; CDR3: CASSQPEQKYGYTF; size: few; J: TRBJ1-2; V: TRBV28; length: 14; D: NA
DNA: TGTGCCAGCAGTTCTAACATGCCGGGTACGCAGTATTTT; CDR3: CASSSNMPGTQYF; size: NA; J: TRBJ2-3; V: TRBV12-3/TRBV12-4; length: 13; D: NA
DNA: TGTGCCAGCGAGACCAAATACAATGAGCAGTTCTTC; CDR3: CASETKYNEQFF; size: many; J: TRBJ2-1; V: TRBV28; length: 12; D: NA
DNA: TGTGCCAGCAGCTTAGCGGGACTAGTGGGCTACGAGCAGTACTTC; CDR3: CASSLAGLVGYEQYF; size: NA; J: TRBJ2-7; V: TRBV7-8; length: 15; D: TRBD2
DNA: TGTGCCAGCAGTTTCGCCGCTAGCGGGAGGGCCAATTTGGCCGGGGAGCTGTTTTTT; CDR3: CASSFAASGRANLAGELFF; size: NA; J: TRBJ2-2; V: TRBV28; length: 19; D: TRBD2
DNA: TGTGCCAGCAGCAAAAGACTAGTATCCGGGGAGCTGTTTTTT; CDR3: CASSKRLVSGELFF; size: NA; J: TRBJ2-2; V: TRBV21-1; length: 14; D: NA
DNA: TGCGCCAGCAGCCCCCGGACGGGGGGAATGAACACTGAAGCTTTCTTT; CDR3: CASSPRTGGMNTEAFF; size: many; J: TRBJ1-1; V: TRBV4-1; length: 16; D: NA
DNA: TGTGCCAGCAGTTTCAGCGGGGCCCCCTACAATGAGCAGTTCTTC; CDR3: CASSFSGAPYNEQFF; size: NA; J: TRBJ2-1; V: TRBV12-3/TRBV12-4; length: 15; D: TRBD2
DNA: TGTGCCAGCAGTGAATATCGAAAGTCGGAGACCCAGTACTTC; CDR3: CASSEYRKSETQYF; size: NA; J: TRBJ2-5; V: TRBV25-1; length: 14; D: NA